Given below is one TCR beta chain in context. What antigen it recognizes has not been identified. No much larger clone exists at a distance of one base, and base qualities are not known. This specimen comes from a study of PD-1 blockade in classical Hodgkin lymphoma (dated by TCRdb to the early 2020s). In the study overall: Nivolumab dosing was 3 mg/kg intravenously every 2 weeks, continuing until either disease progression or unacceptable toxicity. A peripheral blood immune signature of response to PD-1 blockade in classical Hodgkin lymphoma was defined using TCR beta sequencing and CyTOF. Study-wide conclusions, independent of this receptor: Trial patients achieving complete response had baseline diversity similar to newly diagnosed patients, whereas partial responders and progressors had significantly lower diversity. Baseline TCR diversity was reported to be lower in newly diagnosed patients than in healthy donors and to be lower still in relapsed/refractory patients. The study was limited to a single clinical trial cohort, and causes of repertoire differences, possibly disease activity or prior therapy, remained undefined. Patients starting nivolumab less than 1 year after ASCT had lower diversity and were excluded from later analyses to avoid confounding by immune reconstitution. By C4D1, a significant rise was seen in CD4+ TCR diversity but not in CD8+ TCR diversity (p=0.0027 vs p=0.16), and the rise was most apparent among complete responders (p=0.02).

Genomic DNA was extracted with the Qiagen DNeasy kit from unsorted PBMCs and from negatively selected CD4+ and CD8+ fractions. TCR beta CDR3 regions were amplified by immunoSEQ multiplex PCR using primers annealing to V and J segments. Amplification bias was minimized using a synthetic immune receptor repertoire, and residual bias was removed computationally after sequencing. Processing in the source paper ran as follows. Custom Python scripts were used to quantify repertoire diversity as the Shannon entropy index. Unsorted, CD4+ and CD8+ repertoires were examined separately, except in combined analyses, for which CD4+ and CD8+ sequences were merged in silico. A clone counted as expanded when the clone's frequency after treatment rose at least 2-fold relative to C1D1, and clones undetected at baseline were given a pseudocount of 0.5. Singleton clones were defined as clones with 0 or 1 copy at C1D1, and non-singleton clones were defined as clones with 2 or more copies. Clones expanded in unsorted samples were assigned a CD4+, CD8+ or unknown annotation through matching of protein sequences in sorted samples from the same patient. Wilcoxon tests on paired samples were used to test diversity changes from C1D1 to C4D1. Not all clones reach the TCRdb copy of this immuneACCESS table, which keeps in-frame sequences only. Checked studies attribute under half of the gap to unresolved V genes and leave the rest unexplained. V and J calls and clone size follow that table, whereas D and trimming were derived from the DNA. The sample includes roughly 61,000 clones, with around 87% observed a single time. Approximately 16% of the sample is held by the ten biggest clonotypes.

What the time point label conveys for this sample: cycle 1 day 1 (C1D1), immediately before nivolumab initiation. Every trial patient had relapsed after autologous stem cell transplantation, and cohorts A, B and C differed in prior brentuximab vedotin exposure. The trial cohort included 45 to 65 patients with relapsed/refractory classical Hodgkin lymphoma, and each patient had a best overall response of complete response, partial response or progressive disease. Trial patients were treated with single-agent nivolumab in the multi-cohort phase II CheckMate 205 trial. Best overall response was determined by an independent review committee according to the 2007 International Working Group response criteria. Trial PBMCs were obtained immediately prior to nivolumab initiation (C1D1) and on therapy at cycle 2 day 1 and cycle 4 day 1. Peripheral blood was collected in 8 mL Vacutainer Cell Preparation Tubes, from which PBMCs were isolated by centrifugation and then cryopreserved.

The clonotype comes from a human donor with classical Hodgkin lymphoma. The starting material was peripheral blood mononuclear cells (PBMCs), obtained at baseline.

The nucleotide sequence is TGTGCCGTCCGGGGTGGGGAATTTTCCTACAATGAGCAGTTCTTC. This translates into CAVRGGEFSYNEQFF. This sequence uses TRBV19 and TRBJ2-1; possibly the D gene is TRBD2, per 5 matching bases. Deletion took 11 bases off V and 1 base off J, with a span of 18 bases between the germline ends. The CDR1 and CDR2 encoded by the germline V gene (reference sequence) are LNHDA and SQIVND. The CDR3 has 15 amino acids, counting the end cysteine and phenylalanine. The kept DNA is CDR3 alone, 45 bases in frame from the first base. The reference TRBV19 and TRBJ2-1 proteins fill in what lies around the CDR3, so the full variable domain reads DGGITQSPKYLFRKEGQNVTLSCEQNLNHDAMYWYRQDPGQGLRLIYYSQIVNDFQKGDIAEGYSVSREKKESFPLTVTSAQKNPTAFYLCAVRGGEFSYNEQFFGPGTRLTVL.